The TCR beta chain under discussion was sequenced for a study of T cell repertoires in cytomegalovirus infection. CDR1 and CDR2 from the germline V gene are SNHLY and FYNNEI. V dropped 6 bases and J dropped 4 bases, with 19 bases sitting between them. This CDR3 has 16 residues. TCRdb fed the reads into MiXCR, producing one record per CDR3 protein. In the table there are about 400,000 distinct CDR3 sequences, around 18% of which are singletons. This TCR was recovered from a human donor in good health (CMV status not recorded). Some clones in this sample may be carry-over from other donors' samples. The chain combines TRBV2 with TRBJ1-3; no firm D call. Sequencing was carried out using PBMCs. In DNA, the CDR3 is TGTGCCAGCAGCGTAACGCCCGGGTTAGGCGGAAACACCATATATTTT. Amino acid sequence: CASSVTPGLGGNTIYF.